These 4 T cell receptor beta chains came from one sample sequenced in a study of shared T cell receptors in the human thymus. Produced via immunoSEQ multiplex PCR; TCRdb's table is partial and in-frame only. The top ten clones hold 0.015% to 0.02% of a sample with more than 300,000 clones, around 93% of them seen once. The specimen sequenced was thymocytes. The receptors shown here come from a human donor.

This chain connects TRBV10-1 to TRBJ2-7; TRBD2 matches 10 bases. V gave up 0 bases and J gave up 1 base; unmatched junction bases: 12. This CDR3 has 19 residues. Germline CDR1 is WNHNN and CDR2 is SYGVQD (reference sequence). The CDR3 here is CASSESPSGRAQGSYEQYF. CDR3 in DNA: TGCGCCAGCAGTGAGTCGCCGAGCGGGAGGGCCCAGGGGTCCTACGAGCAGTACTTC.

The chain combines TRBV9 with TRBJ2-3, with D tentatively TRBD1 or TRBD2 (5 bases each). The CDR3 has 15 residues. In germline, CDR1 is SGDLS, CDR2 YYNGEE. Trimming took off 3 bases at V and 0 bases at J, with 11 bases between the two ends. CDR3 loop: CASSEGTESTDTQYF. CDR3 in DNA: TGTGCCAGCAGCGAGGGGACGGAAAGCACAGATACGCAGTATTTT.

V usage is TRBV28 and J usage is TRBJ1-5; TRBD1 matches 8 bases. With 6 bases clipped from V and 5 bases from J, the junction kept 6 bases outside the gene matches. CDR1 MDHEN and CDR2 SYDVKM come from the germline V gene. CDR3 length equals 14 residues. In DNA, the CDR3 is TGTGCCAGCAGCTCGGACAGGGAGGATCAGCCCCAGCATTTT. Amino acids: CASSSDREDQPQHF.

The chain has TRBV7-6 and TRBJ1-1; 9 nucleotides line up with TRBD1. With V trimmed by 1 base and J by 0 bases, 3 bases remained unmatched. Germline CDR1 SGHVS, CDR2 FNYEAQ. The CDR3 covers 16 residues. This CDR3 is CASSLVQGALNTEAFF. CDR3 DNA sequence: TGTGCCAGCAGCTTAGTACAGGGGGCTTTGAACACTGAAGCTTTCTTT.